Listed below are T cell receptor beta chains from one sample, sequenced in a study of cytomegalovirus exposure and HLA in healthy donors. Repertoires were generated with immunoSEQ multiplex PCR, while TCRdb's copy carries only in-frame clones and drops some. Of 200,000 to 300,000 clones in the sample, around 91% were seen once. Source material: PBMCs. The source of these receptors is a woman in her twenties or thirties in good health and CMV-seronegative. Both conserved end residues are part of each CDR3. Fields, in order: J gene, V gene, D gene, CDR3 DNA, CDR3 protein. A D gene is named only where the DNA matches it firmly.

TRBJ2-1,TRBV9,NA,TGTGCCAGCAGCCCGTCTTACAATGAGCAGTTCTTC,CASSPSYNEQFF
TRBJ2-7,TRBV28,NA,TGTGCCAGCAGTTTCCGGCCGGGGGAGTACGAGCAGTACTTC,CASSFRPGEYEQYF
TRBJ2-3,TRBV11-3,NA,TGTGCCAGCAGCTTAGCGGCAGATACGCAGTATTTT,CASSLAADTQYF
TRBJ2-1,TRBV4-1,TRBD2,TGCGCCAGCAGCCAAGCCCTAGCGGTATCCTACAATGAGCAGTTCTTC,CASSQALAVSYNEQFF
TRBJ2-7,TRBV19,NA,TGTGCCAGTAGCGTCGGCGGTCCGGGCAGGGACTTTGCCTACGAGCAGTACTTC,CASSVGGPGRDFAYEQYF
TRBJ2-2,TRBV6-4,TRBD1,TGTGCCAGCAGGGGACAGTCAACCGGGGAGCTGTTTTTT,CASRGQSTGELFF
TRBJ1-2,TRBV5-6,NA,TGTGCCAGCAGTCTGACAGTCTCCTATGGCTACACCTTC,CASSLTVSYGYTF
TRBJ2-3,TRBV11-1,TRBD1,TGTGCCAGCAGCTTAGGGGACAGTTCCCGCACAGATACGCAGTATTTT,CASSLGDSSRTDTQYF
TRBJ1-1,TRBV9,NA,TGTGCCAGCAGCGGCCTGCATGGACCAAACACTGAAGCTTTCTTT,CASSGLHGPNTEAFF
TRBJ2-1,TRBV10-2,TRBD2,TGCGCCAGCAGACTAGCGGCTTACAATGAGCAGTTCTTC,CASRLAAYNEQFF
TRBJ2-1,TRBV7-8,TRBD2,TGTGCCAGCAGCCCTCGTAGTGGGCGGGAGGTCTACAATGAGCAGTTCTTC,CASSPRSGREVYNEQFF